The sequence of this TCR beta chain was determined in a study of cytomegalovirus exposure and HLA in healthy donors. Study context: Roughly 80 million unique TCRs from HLA-typed donors made up an early data release. Study-level results: The authors later linked a missense DCLRE1C variant to TCR beta V- and J-gene trimming. TCR beta sequences numbering 15,000 to 20,000 were associated with HLA alleles at 0.05 false discovery rate in a later analysis.

With 3 bases clipped from V and 6 bases from J, the junction kept 15 bases outside the gene matches. Germline-derived CDR1 and CDR2 are MNHNS and SASEGT. The CDR3 has 17 amino acids. A multiplex PCR was run with 60 Vbeta primers and 13 Jbeta primers. Only in-frame clones appear in the TCRdb table, and some are missing; sequencing was by immunoSEQ multiplex PCR. The sample has some 31,000 clones. Remarks on this clone: Its antigen is not identified.

All the people who gave samples were healthy bone marrow donors. The TCR originated in a woman aged 40-49 years in good health and CMV-seropositive. Sequencing was carried out using PBMCs. This chain connects TRBV6-1 to TRBJ2-5; 8 bases align to TRBD1. The CDR3 DNA is TGTGCCAGCAGTGACCGGTTAGACAGGGGTGGGACGAAGACCCAGTACTTC. Its translation: CASSDRLDRGGTKTQYF.